These 23 T cell receptor beta chains came from one sample sequenced in a study of molecular identifiers for immune sequencing clone quantification. TCRdb itself ran the PCR reads through MiXCR, one entry per CDR3 protein. The sample yields about half a million distinct CDR3 sequences, about a quarter seen once. Sequencing was performed on naive CD8+ T cells from blood, with Jurkat cell RNA spiked in. Sample subset: FACS-sorted CD8+CD4-CCR7+CD45RA+ naive T cells. These receptors originate from a human donor in good health. Some libraries in this study had Jurkat cell RNA spiked in.

This clonotype appeared once. The V and J genes are TRBV4-3 and TRBJ1-1; D call uncertain. Deletions cut 4 bases from V and 1 base from J, with 10 bases between. Germline assignment: CDR1 LGHNA and CDR2 YSLEER. The CDR3 has 14 residues. This chain's CDR3 is CASSRGSENTEAFF. DNA for the CDR3: TGCGCCAGCAGCCGAGGCTCGGAGAACACTGAAGCTTTCTTT.

In this sample, this clonotype turned up many times. The rearrangement uses TRBV28 and TRBJ1-4; D not resolved. Germline V gene lookup returns CDR1 MDHEN and CDR2 SYDVKM. V was trimmed by 3 bases and J by 4 bases, leaving 12 bases between them. The length of the CDR3 is 15 residues. The CDR3 here is CASSFWRSGNEKLFF. The CDR3 DNA sequence: TGTGCCAGCAGTTTTTGGCGGAGCGGTAATGAAAAACTGTTTTTT.

Concerning this clonotype: Given the absence of the conserved phenylalanine or tryptophan at the CDR3 end, a read error is likely. This chain uses TRBV12-3 or TRBV12-4 with TRBJ2-1, with D perhaps TRBD2 (6 bases). Trimming removed 5 bases from V and 1 base from J, with 18 bases in between. This CDR3 has 17 amino acids. The CDR3 is CASSPLRQGLSYNEQFI. The CDR3 nucleotides are TGTGCCAGCAGTCCCCTCAGGCAGGGACTTTCCTACAATGAGCAGTTCATC.

This clonotype was counted many times. V usage is TRBV5-4 and J usage is TRBJ1-2; D not certain. Deletions cut 10 bases from V and 1 base from J, with 14 bases between. CDR3 length: 13 amino acids. Per germline, CDR1 SGHNT and CDR2 YYREEE (reference sequence). The CDR3 nucleotides read TGTGCCGCCTCGCAGACGAATAACTATGGCTACACCTTC. This sequence encodes CAASQTNNYGYTF.

In its sample, this clonotype was seen many times. This chain connects TRBV5-4 to TRBJ2-7; TRBD2 aligns across 8 bases. The CDR3 extends over 15 amino acids. V lost 2 bases, J lost 5 bases, and 9 bases stayed unmatched. Germline CDR1 reads SGHNT; CDR2 reads YYREEE (reference sequence). The CDR3 region has the DNA TGTGCCAGCAGCTTCCACGGGGGGGCCATCGACGAGCAGTACTTC. As protein: CASSFHGGAIDEQYF.

This clonotype has only a few counts. The chain joins TRBV11-2 to TRBJ1-4; D unclear. Germline values: CDR1 SGHAT, CDR2 FQNNGV. V was clipped by 5 bases and J by 7 bases, with 14 bases between them. The CDR3 is 14 amino acids. CDR3 sequence reads: CASSPGPSGEKLFF. Written as DNA, the CDR3 is TGTGCCAGCAGCCCCGGCCCGAGCGGTGAAAAACTGTTTTTT.

Points on this clonotype: The CDR3 end shows no conserved phenylalanine or tryptophan, and so a read error is likely. The rearrangement links TRBV29-1 to TRBJ2-1; 8 bases map to TRBD1. Germline V gene lookup returns CDR1 SQVTM and CDR2 ANQGSEA. This CDR3 is built from 15 residues. Trimming removed 1 base from V and 5 bases from J; junction bases left unmatched: 7. CDR3 loop: CSVEGTGSRHNEQFC. The CDR3 DNA reads as TGCAGCGTTGAAGGGACAGGGAGCAGACACAATGAGCAGTTCTGC.

This clonotype was recorded at least ten times. This chain joins TRBV27 and TRBJ1-6, with D maybe TRBD1 (6 bases). This CDR3 comprises 13 residues. Germline values: CDR1 MNHEY, CDR2 SMNVEV (reference sequence). Deletions cut 10 bases from V and 7 bases from J, with 14 bases between. CDR3 coding DNA: TGTGCCACCTCATCCAGGGGAAATTCACCCCTCCACTTT. Translated: CATSSRGNSPLHF.

In its sample, this clonotype was seen once. V and J are TRBV30 and TRBJ2-7; possible D gene TRBD2, 5 bases. Germline V gene sequence: CDR1 GTSNPN, CDR2 SVGIG (reference sequence). The germline V and J ends were trimmed by 2 bases and 2 bases, with 22 bases remaining between them. The CDR3 runs 17 residues. The CDR3 DNA reads TGTGCCTGGAGTACACCTGAGGGTATTTCCGCCCCCTACGAGCAGTACTTC. It specifies CAWSTPEGISAPYEQYF. The variable domain in full, completed from reference TRBV30 and TRBJ2-7, reads SQTIHQWPATLVQPVGSPLSLECTVEGTSNPNLYWYRQAAGRGLQLLFYSVGIGQISSEVPQNLSASRPQDRQFILSSKKLLLSDSGFYLCAWSTPEGISAPYEQYFGPGTRLTVT.

In its sample, this clonotype was seen a few times. The rearrangement links TRBV24-1 to TRBJ2-1, with D tentatively TRBD1 or TRBD2 (5 bases each). In germline, CDR1 is KGHDR, CDR2 SFDVKD. The CDR3 extends over 14 amino acids. The V gene lost 7 bases and the J gene lost 10 bases, with 19 bases spanning the gap. CDR3 DNA sequence: TGTGCCACCAGCGGGACCGACTGGTTTGGGGAGCAGTTCTTC. Translating gives CATSGTDWFGEQFF.

The gene calls are TRBV7-9 and TRBJ2-7, with TRBD2 matching over 7 bases. V lost 4 bases and J lost 0; bases outside the gene matches: 3. The germline gives CDR1 SEHNR, CDR2 FQNEAQ (reference sequence). The CDR3 loop spans 14 amino acids. The CDR3 region is CASSWEGSSYEQYF. The CDR3, as DNA: TGTGCCAGCAGCTGGGAGGGAAGCTCCTACGAGCAGTACTTC. Full variable domain (outside the CDR3, taken from reference TRBV7-9 and TRBJ2-7): DTGVSQNPRHKITKRGQNVTFRCDPISEHNRLYWYRQTLGQGPEFLTYFQNEAQLEKSRLLSDRFSAERPKGSFSTLEIQRTEQGDSAMYLCASSWEGSSYEQYFGPGTRLTVT.

V is TRBV27 and J is TRBJ1-4; D not resolved. V shed 4 bases and J shed 1 base, with 16 bases lying between them. Germline loops: CDR1 MNHEY, CDR2 SMNVEV (reference sequence). This CDR3 spans 17 amino acids. The CDR3 here is CASSSSSRPQTNEKLFF. In DNA, the CDR3 is TGTGCCAGCAGTTCCTCTTCTAGGCCCCAAACTAATGAAAAACTGTTTTTT.

This rearrangement joins TRBV4-2 to TRBJ1-1; 8 bases are shared with TRBD1. V lost 0 bases and J lost 2; bases outside the gene matches: 17. Germline CDR1 reads LGHNA; CDR2 reads YNFKEQ. The CDR3 consists of 20 residues. Here the CDR3 DNA reads TGTGCCAGCAGCCAAGATTGGGGACAAACAGGGGGATGGGGCAACACTGAAGCTTTCTTT. This translates into CASSQDWGQTGGWGNTEAFF.

This clonotype came up a few times. The chain recombines TRBV5-1 with TRBJ2-2; no clear D gene. V gave up 6 bases and J gave up 2 bases, with 11 bases separating them. CDR1 SGHRS and CDR2 YFSETQ come from the germline V gene. The CDR3 is 14 amino acids. CDR3 protein: CASNDEPNTGELFF. Written as DNA, the CDR3 is TGCGCCAGCAACGACGAACCAAACACCGGGGAGCTGTTTTTT. Looking up the rest from reference TRBV5-1 and TRBJ2-2 gives the full variable domain: KAGVTQTPRYLIKTRGQQVTLSCSPISGHRSVSWYQQTPGQGLQFLFEYFSETQRNKGNFPGRFSGRQFSNSRSEMNVSTLELGDSALYLCASNDEPNTGELFFGEGSRLTVL.

This clonotype was found a few times. V is TRBV3-1 and J is TRBJ1-1; D may be TRBD1 (6 bases). This CDR3 is built from 14 residues. CDR1 LGHDT and CDR2 YNNKEL come from the germline V gene (reference sequence). V shed 6 bases and J shed 0 bases, with 11 bases lying between them. DNA of the CDR3: TGTGCCAGCAGGGGGGCCATTTTGAACACTGAAGCTTTCTTT. Translation gives CASRGAILNTEAFF.

This clonotype has at least ten counts. The chain couples TRBV5-1 to TRBJ2-7; D perhaps matches TRBD2 (5 bases). Trimming pared 4 bases from V and 1 base from J, leaving 24 bases between. This CDR3 comprises 18 residues. Germline values: CDR1 SGHRS, CDR2 YFSETQ. In nucleotides, the CDR3 is TGCGCCAGCAGCCCACAAATTCCGGACGGTCCGGGGTCCTACGAGCAGTACTTC. It codes for CASSPQIPDGPGSYEQYF.

This clonotype was seen ten or more times. The chain couples TRBV13 to TRBJ1-1; D gene uncertain. CDR3 length: 12 amino acids. Per the germline V gene, CDR1 is PRHDT and CDR2 is FYEKMQ (reference sequence). Trimming removed 6 bases from V and 1 base from J, with 6 bases in between. The CDR3 sequence is CASRPENTEAFF. DNA for the CDR3: TGTGCCAGCAGACCCGAGAACACTGAAGCTTTCTTT. Complete variable domain (other parts from reference TRBV13 and TRBJ1-1): AAGVIQSPRHLIKEKRETATLKCYPIPRHDTVYWYQQGPGQDPQFLISFYEKMQSDKGSIPDRFSAQQFSDYHSELNMSSLELGDSALYFCASRPENTEAFFGQGTRLTVV.

This clonotype has ten or more counts. This chain connects TRBV5-8 to TRBJ2-6; D call uncertain. The germline V and J ends were trimmed by 0 bases and 0 bases, with 10 bases remaining between them. The CDR3 consists of 17 residues. Germline-derived CDR1 and CDR2 are SGHTS and YDEGEE. The CDR3 nucleotides are TGTGCCAGCAGCTTGGATGAAAGTGACTCTGGGGCCAACGTCCTGACTTTC. Protein: CASSLDESDSGANVLTF. Supplemented by reference TRBV5-8 and TRBJ2-6, the full variable domain reads EAGVTQSPTHLIKTRGQQATLRCSPISGHTSVYWYQQALGLGLQFLLWYDEGEERNRGNFPPRFSGRQFPNYSSELNVNALELEDSALYLCASSLDESDSGANVLTFGAGSRLTVL.

The chain couples TRBV19 to TRBJ2-7; possibly TRBD2 for D (6 bases). The germline V and J ends were trimmed by 5 bases and 3 bases, with 14 bases remaining between them. From germline, CDR1 is LNHDA and CDR2 SQIVND (reference sequence). The CDR3 consists of 14 residues. The CDR3 DNA sequence: TGTGCCAGTAGTCCAGACGGGGGTAGCTACGAGCAGTACTTC. This gives the protein CASSPDGGSYEQYF.

In its sample, this clonotype was seen many times. The gene calls are TRBV3-1 and TRBJ2-7, with TRBD1 matching 11 bases. CDR1 and CDR2 from the germline V gene are LGHDT and YNNKEL (reference sequence). The CDR3 is 14 residues long. Trimming took 6 bases from V and 6 from J; bases not matched to a gene: 7. The CDR3 loop reads CASSPGQGASEQYF. The CDR3 DNA is TGTGCCAGCAGTCCCGGACAGGGGGCAAGCGAGCAGTACTTC.

This clonotype was detected only a few times. With a much larger clone just one base away, this may be a read error. The rearrangement uses TRBV7-6 and TRBJ2-5; the D is unclear. The CDR3 has 15 amino acids. Germline CDR1 SGHVS, CDR2 FNYEAQ. The CDR3, as DNA: TGTGCCAGCAGCTTAATGCGGAGAAACCAAGAGGCCCAGTACTTC. The encoded protein is CASSLMRRNQEAQYF.

The sample holds a few counts of this clonotype. The rearrangement links TRBV6-2 or TRBV6-3 to TRBJ2-7; 7 bases align to TRBD1. Looked up from germline, CDR1 is MNHEY and CDR2 is SVGEGT. V lost 0 bases to trimming and J lost 3 bases; unmatched junction nucleotides: 11. The CDR3 covers 17 residues. Written as DNA, the CDR3 is TGTGCCAGCAGTTACTCAATTCGGACAGGCCCTTACTACGAGCAGTACTTC. Its translation is CASSYSIRTGPYYEQYF.

This chain connects TRBV27 to TRBJ2-7; D ambiguous. V was pared by 4 bases and J by 2 bases, with 9 bases between. This CDR3 spans 13 amino acids. Germline V gives CDR1 MNHEY, CDR2 SMNVEV (reference sequence). CDR3 in amino acids: CASSSIPPYEQYF. The CDR3 DNA reads TGTGCCAGCAGTTCCATCCCGCCCTACGAGCAGTACTTC.